This T cell receptor beta chain was recovered during a study of Graves' ophthalmopathy and Graves' hyperthyroidism. In this sample, this clonotype turned up a few times. Scientists amplified the TCR beta CDR3 regions from RNA transcripts. In the first round, RT-PCR was carried out with HTBI primers, and a multiplex PCR formed the second round. TCRdb recomputed calls from the multiplex PCR reads with MiXCR, one row per CDR3 protein. The data contain around 1.1 million distinct CDR3 sequences, 36% of them singletons. The TCR sequence derives from an adult man with Graves' hyperthyroidism. The specimen was peripheral blood or thyroid tissue (not recorded which).

The CDR3 DNA sequence: TGTGCCAGCAGCATAGGAGCCACCCAGTACTTC. This gives the protein CASSIGATQYF. The chain has TRBV5-5 and TRBJ2-5, with D hard to call. CDR1 is SGHKS and CDR2 is YYEKEE in the germline V gene (reference sequence). The CDR3 spans 11 residues. V was pared by 4 bases and J by 8 bases, with 9 bases between.